This T cell receptor (beta chain) derives from a study of CD8 T cells in ankylosing spondylitis. Findings and caveats of the study: Clones tied to disease were said to be significantly enriched in matched ankylosing spondylitis synovial fluid. What appeared characteristic of ankylosing spondylitis blood was a TCR beta motif of under 10 highly homologous variants. Disease-linked clones were CD8+ and relatively rare in peripheral blood.

This clonotype came up many times. Its antigen is as yet unknown. Libraries of TCR beta came from quantitative 5'-RACE with molecular barcodes. TCRdb re-called the 5' RACE reads with MiXCR, one entry per CDR3 protein. The sample carries more than 250,000 distinct CDR3 sequences, around a tenth recorded once. The ends were cut back, 3 bases at V and 1 base at J, with 14 bases in the middle. Per germline, CDR1 SGDLS and CDR2 YYNGEE. The CDR3 extends over 17 amino acids. The J gene is TRBJ1-6, the V gene TRBV9; no definite D call. The specimen sequenced was blood, either unsorted or a sorted T cell fraction (not recorded which). This receptor was obtained from a female donor with ankylosing spondylitis or in good health (not recorded which). In nucleotides, the CDR3 is TGTGCCAGCAGCGGGACCAGAGGTGCGTCCTATAATTCACCCCTCCACTTT. Encoded protein: CASSGTRGASYNSPLHF. The full variable domain, completed using reference TRBV9 and TRBJ1-6, is DSGVTQTPKHLITATGQRVTLRCSPRSGDLSVYWYQQSLDQGLQFLIQYYNGEERAKGNILERFSAQQFPDLHSELNLSSLELGDSALYFCASSGTRGASYNSPLHFGNGTRLTVT.